Below are 9 T cell receptor beta chains sequenced from a single sample in a study of vaccination and CD4 T cells after COVID-19. An Oncomine TCR Beta short-read assay was used to sequence the DNA from cultured CD4+ T cells. The genomic DNA was obtained from cultured CD4+ T cells by extraction with the QIAamp micro DNA kit. From the PCR reads, TCRdb called clonotypes with MiXCR, one entry per CDR3 protein. The sample lists approximately 9,300 distinct CDR3 sequences; less than 40% were seen once. Antigen specificity for these receptors is unknown. Sample treatment: roughly 11-day PBMC culture with coronavirus spike peptide pools or control peptides (ViraFEST assay). An unexposed donor provided the CD4+ T cells, which were collected before the COVID-19 pandemic (2011-2018). Sample: CD4+ T cells from blood, cultured in vitro. The receptors were sampled from a human donor in good health.

V and J are TRBV28 and TRBJ2-1, with 9 bases lining up with TRBD1. The J segment lost 5 bases and the V segment lost 6 bases, leaving 8 bases of the junction unmatched. Germline V gives CDR1 MDHEN, CDR2 SYDVKM. The CDR3 has 15 amino acids. CDR3 loop: CASSHLGTGNNEQFF. The CDR3 coding sequence is TGTGCCAGCAGCCACCTTGGGACAGGGAACAATGAGCAGTTCTTC.

J is TRBJ2-1 and V is TRBV7-9; the match to TRBD2 covers 7 bases. The CDR3 consists of 16 residues. The germline V gene encodes CDR1 SEHNR and CDR2 FQNEAQ (reference sequence). After removal of 1 base from V and 7 bases from J, the junction contained 10 bases not matched to a gene. The CDR3 DNA is TGTGCCAGCAGCTTAGTTCTGGGAGGGCCTTTTAATGAGCAGTTCTTC. Its protein product is CASSLVLGGPFNEQFF.

The chain recombines TRBV6-1 with TRBJ2-5; TRBD1 agrees at 7 bases. CDR1 is MNHNS and CDR2 is SASEGT in the germline V gene. The CDR3 covers 11 residues. V lost 9 bases, J lost 5 bases, and 3 bases stayed unmatched. The CDR3 protein is CASQGVETQYF. CDR3 coding DNA: TGTGCCAGTCAGGGGGTGGAGACCCAGTACTTC.

The chain combines TRBV20-1 with TRBJ1-3; D is possibly TRBD1 (5 bases). Trimming removed 5 bases at V and 2 bases at J, with 16 bases between. CDR1 and CDR2 from the germline V gene are DFQATT and SNEGSKA (reference sequence). This CDR3 comprises 15 residues. The chain's CDR3 is CSAEGRRGAGNTIYF. Here the CDR3 DNA reads TGCAGTGCTGAGGGCCGGAGGGGCGCTGGAAACACCATATATTTT.

V usage is TRBV20-1 and J usage is TRBJ2-7, with D possibly being TRBD2 (6 bases). With 5 bases removed from V and 6 bases from J, the gap between germline ends came to 23 bases. CDR1 and CDR2 (germline): DFQATT, SNEGSKA (reference sequence). The CDR3 sequence is 15 residues long. The CDR3 loop reads CSAHYRLGSGGEQYF. CDR3 coding DNA: TGCAGTGCTCATTACCGCTTGGGTAGCGGTGGCGAGCAGTACTTC.

This clonotype is labeled large. The CDR3 loop is CASSQTGWLNTEAFF. In DNA, the CDR3 is TGTGCCAGCAGTCAGACAGGGTGGTTGAACACTGAAGCTTTCTTT. This chain joins TRBV28 and TRBJ1-1; 7 positions agree with TRBD1. The CDR3 is made up of 15 amino acids. With V trimmed by 5 bases and J by 0 bases, 6 bases remained unmatched. CDR1 is MDHEN, CDR2 SYDVKM, per germline.

This clonotype was seen more than once but under ten times. This chain uses TRBV6-1 with TRBJ1-5; 7 nucleotides match TRBD1. The CDR3 is made up of 15 amino acids. J gave up 0 bases and V 6 bases, and 5 bases lay outside the gene matches. CDR1 and CDR2 from the germline V gene are MNHNS and SASEGT. The CDR3 nucleotides are TGTGCCAGCAGCTGGGACAGACCTAGCAATCAGCCCCAGCATTTT. This gives the protein CASSWDRPSNQPQHF.

This chain joins TRBV19 and TRBJ2-3; 8 nucleotides align to TRBD1. The ends lost 5 bases at V and 2 bases at J; junction bases unmatched: 9. Germline V gene sequence: CDR1 LNHDA, CDR2 SQIVND (reference sequence). This CDR3 is built from 16 residues. DNA for the CDR3: TGTGCCAGTAGTGCCTGGACAGGGATTGTCACAGATACGCAGTATTTT. Residues: CASSAWTGIVTDTQYF.

There are a few counts of this clonotype. The chain is built from TRBV29-1 and TRBJ1-2; D not certain. The ends were cut back, 4 bases at V and 2 bases at J, with 5 bases in the middle. Per the germline V gene, CDR1 is SQVTM and CDR2 is ANQGSEA. This CDR3 has 11 residues. CDR3 in DNA: TGCAGCGTTGTTCACAACTATGGCTACACCTTC. It is translated as CSVVHNYGYTF.